This TCR beta chain comes out of a study of cytomegalovirus exposure and HLA in healthy donors. The PCR had 60 Vbeta and 13 Jbeta primers. Per the original data handling: Counted up in a later analysis, unique TCR beta chains came to approximately 83 million, with around 11 million shared. Sequenced by immunoSEQ multiplex PCR; TCRdb stores in-frame clones only, minus some. V, J and clone size derive from that table, while D and trimming were established from the DNA sequence. The sample has roughly 120,000 clones; approximately 70% are singletons. Germline values: CDR1 WNHNN, CDR2 SYGVQD (reference sequence). The V end was cut by 4 bases, the J end by 2 bases, with 11 bases between. The CDR3 length is 15 residues.

V gene TRBV10-1 combines with J gene TRBJ2-2, with D perhaps TRBD1 (6 bases). This TCR derives from a woman in her seventies in good health and CMV-seropositive. The sequenced sample was PBMCs. CDR3 protein: CASSGGRGNTGELFF. CDR3 nucleotides: TGCGCCAGCAGTGGGGGCAGGGGCAACACCGGGGAGCTGTTTTTT.